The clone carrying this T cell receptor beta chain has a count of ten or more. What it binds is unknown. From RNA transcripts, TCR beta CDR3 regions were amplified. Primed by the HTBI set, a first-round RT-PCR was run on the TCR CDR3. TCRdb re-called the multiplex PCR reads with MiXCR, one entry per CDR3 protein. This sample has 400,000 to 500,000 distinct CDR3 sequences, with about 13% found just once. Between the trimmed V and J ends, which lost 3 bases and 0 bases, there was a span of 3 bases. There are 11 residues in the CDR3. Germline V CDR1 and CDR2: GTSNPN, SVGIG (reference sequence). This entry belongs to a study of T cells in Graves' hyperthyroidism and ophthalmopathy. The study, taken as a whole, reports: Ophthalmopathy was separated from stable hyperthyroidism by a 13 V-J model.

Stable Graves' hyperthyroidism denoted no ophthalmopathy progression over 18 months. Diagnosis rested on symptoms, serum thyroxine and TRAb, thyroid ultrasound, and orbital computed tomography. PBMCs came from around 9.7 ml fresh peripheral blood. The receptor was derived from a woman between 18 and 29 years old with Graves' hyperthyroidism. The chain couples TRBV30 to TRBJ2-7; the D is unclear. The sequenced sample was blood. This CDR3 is CAWSPSYEQYF. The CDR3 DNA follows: TGTGCCTGGAGCCCCTCCTACGAGCAGTACTTC.